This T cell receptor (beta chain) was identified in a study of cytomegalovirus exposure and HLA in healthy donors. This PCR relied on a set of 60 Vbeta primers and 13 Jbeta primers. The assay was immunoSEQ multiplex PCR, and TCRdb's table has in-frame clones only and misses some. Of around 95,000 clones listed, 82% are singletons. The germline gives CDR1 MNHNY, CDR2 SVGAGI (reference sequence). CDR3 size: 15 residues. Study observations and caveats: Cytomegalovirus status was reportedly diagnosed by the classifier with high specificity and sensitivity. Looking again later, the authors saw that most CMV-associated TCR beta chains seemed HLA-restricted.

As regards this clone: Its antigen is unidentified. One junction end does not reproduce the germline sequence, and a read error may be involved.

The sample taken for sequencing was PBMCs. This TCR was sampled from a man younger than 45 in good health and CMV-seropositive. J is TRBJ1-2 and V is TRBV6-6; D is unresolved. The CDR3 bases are TGTACCAGCACTAGGAGTGGAGGGCTCTTCGGAGGCTACACCTTC. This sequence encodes CTSTRSGGLFGGYTF.